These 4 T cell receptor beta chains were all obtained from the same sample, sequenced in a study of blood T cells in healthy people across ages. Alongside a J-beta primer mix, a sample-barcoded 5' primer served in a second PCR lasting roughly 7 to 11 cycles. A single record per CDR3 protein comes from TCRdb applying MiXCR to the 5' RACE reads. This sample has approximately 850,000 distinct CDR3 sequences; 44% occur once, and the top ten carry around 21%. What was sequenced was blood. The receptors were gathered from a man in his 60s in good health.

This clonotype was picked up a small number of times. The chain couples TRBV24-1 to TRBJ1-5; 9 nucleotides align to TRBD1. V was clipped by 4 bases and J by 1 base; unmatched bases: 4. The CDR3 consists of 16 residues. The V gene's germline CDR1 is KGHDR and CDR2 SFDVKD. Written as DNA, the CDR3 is TGTGCCACCAGTGAAACAGGGGGCGGAAGCAATCAGCCCCAGCATTTT. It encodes CATSETGGGSNQPQHF.

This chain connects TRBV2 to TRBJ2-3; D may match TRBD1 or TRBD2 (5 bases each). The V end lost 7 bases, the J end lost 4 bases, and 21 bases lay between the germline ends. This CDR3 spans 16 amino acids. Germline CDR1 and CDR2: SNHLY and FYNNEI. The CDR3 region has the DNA TGTGCCAGCAACCGTGGGGGACGAGGAAGTGCAGATACGCAGTATTTT. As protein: CASNRGGRGSADTQYF.

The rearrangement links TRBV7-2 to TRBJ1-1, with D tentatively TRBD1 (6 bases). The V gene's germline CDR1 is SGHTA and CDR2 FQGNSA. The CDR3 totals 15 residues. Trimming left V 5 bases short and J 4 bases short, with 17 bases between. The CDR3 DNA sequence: TGTGCCAGCAGCCCAGCTGGGGGCCGGGGCACTGAAGCTTTCTTT. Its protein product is CASSPAGGRGTEAFF.

The CDR3 region is CASSQRRKRGDLYEQFF. The DNA of the CDR3 is TGTGCCAGCTCGCAACGTCGTAAGCGGGGGGACCTCTATGAGCAGTTCTTC. J is TRBJ2-1 and V is TRBV18, with 9 positions matching TRBD2. Germline loops: CDR1 KGHSH, CDR2 LQKENI. The CDR3 sequence is 17 residues long. V lost 6 bases, J lost 8 bases, and 17 bases stayed unmatched.